The rows below give T cell receptor beta chains drawn from one sample of a study of blood T cell repertoires in COVID-19. Clones were read by immunoSEQ multiplex PCR, and TCRdb kept only the in-frame ones, dropping some. The data contain hundreds of thousands of clones, 85% to 90% of them seen just once; the ten biggest clones take up approximately 4.3%. Sequenced input: peripheral blood. The receptors originated from a man between 40 and 49 years old with acute or convalescent COVID-19. CDR3s include the opening cysteine and the closing phenylalanine or tryptophan. The D gene is left open where the match is weak. Clone size is given for some rows only: seen once, a few or many times, or a class if the clone is expanded.

D gene | J gene | clone size | V gene | CDR3 protein | CDR3 DNA
- | TRBJ1-5 | - | TRBV3-1/TRBV3-2 | CASSQDIAGGPAKPQHF | TGTGCCAGCAGCCAAGATATTGCGGGGGGCCCCGCAAAGCCCCAGCATTTT
TRBD2 | TRBJ2-3 | - | TRBV9 | CASSNFGLAHSTDTQYF | TGTGCCAGCAGCAATTTCGGACTAGCACATAGCACAGATACGCAGTATTTT
TRBD2 | TRBJ2-5 | - | TRBV5-4 | CASSTREALTQYF | TGTGCCAGCAGCACCCGGGAGGCCCTTACCCAGTACTTC
- | TRBJ2-1 | - | TRBV5-1 | CASSLLQVSSYNEQFF | TGCGCCAGCAGCTTGCTACAGGTGAGCTCCTACAATGAGCAGTTCTTC
- | TRBJ2-2 | - | TRBV29-1 | CSATGFLTGELFF | TGCAGCGCCACAGGGTTCCTCACCGGGGAGCTGTTTTTT
- | TRBJ2-1 | - | TRBV7-6 | CASSLAGGGADEQFF | TGTGCCAGCAGCTTAGCAGGAGGGGGGGCCGATGAGCAGTTCTTC
- | TRBJ2-7 | - | TRBV10-3 | CAISGDTYEQYF | TGTGCCATCAGTGGCGACACCTACGAGCAGTACTTC
- | TRBJ1-2 | - | TRBV30 | CAWSRGYGYTF | TGTGCCTGGAGTCGGGGCTATGGCTACACCTTC
- | TRBJ2-2 | - | TRBV10-1 | CASSFDRPHTGELFF | TGCGCCAGCAGTTTTGACAGGCCCCACACCGGGGAGCTGTTTTTT
- | TRBJ1-2 | - | TRBV30 | CAWSVTGTYGYTF | TGTGCCTGGAGTGTAACAGGGACCTATGGCTACACCTTC
TRBD2 | TRBJ2-7 | few | TRBV4-1 | CASSQESKGAGFYEQYF | TGCGCCAGCAGCCAAGAGAGTAAGGGAGCGGGGTTCTACGAGCAGTACTTC
- | TRBJ2-7 | once | TRBV2 | CASSVGVAEQYF | TGTGCCAGCAGTGTCGGGGTGGCCGAGCAGTACTTC
TRBD1 | TRBJ2-7 | - | TRBV6-5 | CASRVWDRGYDEQYF | TGTGCCAGCAGAGTCTGGGACAGGGGATACGACGAGCAGTACTTC
- | TRBJ1-2 | - | TRBV19 | CASSLRDWGSSYGYTF | TGTGCCAGTAGTCTCCGGGACTGGGGATCCAGTTATGGCTACACCTTC
TRBD1 | TRBJ2-7 | - | TRBV4-1 | CASSQDDRGNEQYF | TGCGCCAGCAGCCAAGACGACAGGGGTAACGAGCAGTACTTC
- | TRBJ1-1 | - | TRBV7-2 | CASTKTSVNTEAFF | TGTGCCAGCACTAAAACTAGCGTGAACACTGAAGCTTTCTTT
TRBD1 | TRBJ2-6 | - | TRBV5-6 | CASSLGGTGLSGANVLTF | TGTGCCAGCAGCTTGGGGGGGACAGGGCTCTCTGGGGCCAACGTCCTGACTTTC
TRBD1 | TRBJ1-2 | once | TRBV6-5 | CASIGGGSYGYTF | TGTGCCAGCATAGGAGGGGGCAGCTATGGCTACACCTTC
- | TRBJ2-1 | - | TRBV7-2 | CASSPPIGGGYYNEQFF | TGTGCCAGCAGCCCCCCCATAGGGGGGGGGTACTACAATGAGCAGTTCTTC
- | TRBJ2-7 | - | TRBV12-3/TRBV12-4 | CASSFLSYEQYF | TGTGCCAGCAGTTTCCTCTCCTACGAGCAGTACTTC
TRBD1 | TRBJ1-1 | - | TRBV19 | CASRDRETEAFF | TGTGCCAGCCGGGACAGGGAGACTGAAGCTTTCTTT
TRBD1 | TRBJ1-6 | - | TRBV2 | CASKWTGGFSPLHF | TGTGCTTCAAAGTGGACAGGTGGGTTTTCACCCCTCCACTTT
TRBD1 | TRBJ1-1 | - | TRBV7-3 | CASSLLGTGSTEAFF | TGTGCCAGCAGCTTATTAGGGACAGGGAGCACTGAAGCTTTCTTT
TRBD2 | TRBJ2-7 | - | TRBV4-2 | CASSPRGLAGFRSYEQYF | TGTGCCAGCAGCCCCCGTGGGCTAGCGGGGTTTCGCTCCTACGAGCAGTACTTC
- | TRBJ1-1 | - | TRBV14 | CASSPSPYTEAFF | TGTGCCAGCAGTCCATCCCCATACACTGAAGCTTTCTTT
TRBD1 | TRBJ2-5 | - | TRBV6-5 | CASRNPTGGETQYF | TGTGCCAGCAGGAATCCGACAGGGGGAGAGACCCAGTACTTC
- | TRBJ2-2 | few | TRBV2 | CASSYTGELFF | TGTGCCAGCAGCTACACCGGGGAGCTGTTTTTT
- | TRBJ2-3 | - | TRBV7-8 | CASSFGGINTQYF | TGTGCCAGCAGCTTTGGGGGCATCAATACGCAGTATTTT
- | TRBJ2-3 | - | TRBV19 | CASSIDLRRGGADTQYF | TGTGCCAGTAGTATAGACCTCCGAAGGGGTGGCGCAGATACGCAGTATTTT
TRBD1 | TRBJ1-2 | - | TRBV18 | CASSPNIASTGDGYTF | TGTGCCAGCTCACCAAATATAGCCTCGACAGGGGACGGCTACACCTTC
TRBD1 | TRBJ1-2 | - | TRBV6-5 | CASRTGQGNYGYTF | TGTGCCAGCAGGACAGGACAGGGGAACTATGGCTACACCTTC
- | TRBJ2-2 | few | TRBV5-1 | CASTNRGGGTGELFF | TGCGCCAGCACCAACAGGGGGGGCGGCACCGGGGAGCTGTTTTTT
- | TRBJ1-4 | - | TRBV27 | CASSLYGEGRKLFF | TGTGCCAGCAGTTTATATGGGGAGGGGAGAAAACTGTTTTTT
- | TRBJ1-1 | - | TRBV7-9 | CASSLQSVMNTEAFF | TGTGCCAGCAGCTTACAATCAGTCATGAACACTGAAGCTTTCTTT
- | TRBJ1-5 | - | TRBV21-1 | CASSGRDRVNQPQHF | TGTGCCAGCAGCGGCCGGGACAGGGTCAATCAGCCCCAGCATTTT
- | TRBJ1-3 | few | TRBV5-1 | CASSLHSGNTIYF | TGCGCCAGCAGCTTGCACTCTGGAAACACCATATATTTT
- | TRBJ1-6 | - | TRBV12-5 | CASGPGWAGGSPLHF | TGTGCTAGTGGTCCCGGGTGGGCCGGGGGGTCACCCCTCCACTTT
- | TRBJ2-1 | - | TRBV21-1 | CASTLAGVKHEQFF | TGTGCCAGCACCCTAGCGGGGGTTAAGCATGAGCAGTTCTTC
- | TRBJ2-6 | - | TRBV7-2 | CASSFFHRPPSSGANVLTF | TGTGCCAGCAGCTTTTTTCACAGGCCACCCAGCTCTGGGGCCAACGTCCTGACTTTC
TRBD2 | TRBJ2-3 | - | TRBV27 | CASRTSGGPLFAYF | TGTGCCAGCAGGACTAGCGGGGGGCCCCTTTTCGCGTATTTT
TRBD1 | TRBJ2-2 | - | TRBV11-2 | CASSTLDRGRTGELFF | TGTGCCAGCAGCACACTGGACAGGGGAAGAACCGGGGAGCTGTTTTTT
- | TRBJ1-2 | - | TRBV6-1 | CASSDRIYNTF | TGTGCCAGCAGTGACAGGATTTATAACACCTTC
- | TRBJ2-7 | - | TRBV6-4 | CASSEGGRQYF | TGTGCCAGCAGTGAAGGGGGAAGGCAGTACTTC
- | TRBJ1-1 | - | TRBV6-6 | CASSPGPGKWFF | TGTGCCAGCAGCCCCGGGCCGGGAAAGTGGTTCTTT
TRBD1 | TRBJ1-1 | - | TRBV7-9 | CASTPRAGGEAFF | TGTGCCAGCACCCCACGAGCAGGGGGTGAAGCTTTCTTT
TRBD1 | TRBJ2-2 | - | TRBV27 | CASRYTGTGHTGELFF | TGTGCCAGCAGATATACCGGGACAGGGCACACCGGGGAGCTGTTTTTT
TRBD2 | TRBJ2-1 | - | TRBV9 | CASSVGGAGGYNEQFF | TGTGCCAGCAGCGTAGGCGGAGCGGGGGGGTACAATGAGCAGTTCTTC
- | TRBJ1-1 | - | TRBV3-1/TRBV3-2 | CASSPSVGGWNTEAFF | TGTGCCAGCAGCCCCTCCGTGGGAGGTTGGAACACTGAAGCTTTCTTT
- | TRBJ2-4 | - | TRBV12-5 | CASGLGTGWNIQYF | TGTGCTAGTGGTTTGGGCACAGGGTGGAACATTCAGTACTTC
- | TRBJ2-3 | - | TRBV5-1 | CASSPGQPRMQYF | TGCGCCAGCAGCCCAGGACAGCCTCGCATGCAGTATTTT
- | TRBJ1-2 | - | TRBV27 | CASNDRSRADYGYTF | TGTGCCAGCAATGACAGATCTCGGGCGGACTATGGCTACACCTTC
- | TRBJ1-1 | - | TRBV4-1 | CASSPLLMNTEAFF | TGCGCCAGCAGCCCTCTTCTTATGAACACTGAAGCTTTCTTT
- | TRBJ2-6 | - | TRBV2 | CASTGRSGANVLTF | TGTGCCAGCACGGGTAGATCTGGGGCCAACGTCCTGACTTTC
TRBD1 | TRBJ1-4 | once | TRBV5-1 | CASSLTDRGYEKLFF | TGCGCCAGCAGTCTGACGGACAGGGGGTATGAAAAACTGTTTTTT
- | TRBJ2-7 | - | TRBV7-2 | CASSLVQGSSYEQYF | TGTGCCAGCAGCTTAGTTCAGGGGAGCTCCTACGAGCAGTACTTC
- | TRBJ1-2 | - | TRBV14 | CASSQDVNNPRTNYGYTF | TGTGCCAGCAGCCAAGATGTTAATAATCCGAGAACTAACTATGGCTACACCTTC
TRBD2 | TRBJ2-1 | - | TRBV4-2 | CASSQRGGARSYNEQFF | TGTGCCAGCAGCCAGCGGGGGGGGGCCCGGTCCTACAATGAGCAGTTCTTC